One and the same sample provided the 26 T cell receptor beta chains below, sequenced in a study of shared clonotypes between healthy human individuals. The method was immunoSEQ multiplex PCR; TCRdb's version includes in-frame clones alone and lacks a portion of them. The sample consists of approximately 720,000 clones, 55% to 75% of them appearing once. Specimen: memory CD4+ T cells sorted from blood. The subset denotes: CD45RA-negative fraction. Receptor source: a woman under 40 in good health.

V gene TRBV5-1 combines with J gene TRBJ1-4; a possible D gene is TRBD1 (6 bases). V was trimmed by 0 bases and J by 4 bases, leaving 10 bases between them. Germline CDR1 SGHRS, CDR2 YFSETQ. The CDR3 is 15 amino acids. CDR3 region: CASSLAIRGNEKLFF. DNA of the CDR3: TGCGCCAGCAGCTTGGCCATCAGGGGTAATGAAAAACTGTTTTTT.

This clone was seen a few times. CDR3 amino acids: CASSVPYRNTEAFF. Written as DNA, the CDR3 is TGTGCCAGTAGTGTACCGTACAGGAACACTGAAGCTTTCTTT. The chain links TRBV19 to TRBJ1-1; D uncertain. V was trimmed by 5 bases and J by 1 base, leaving 11 bases between them. Germline CDR1 reads LNHDA; CDR2 reads SQIVND (reference sequence). The CDR3 consists of 14 residues.

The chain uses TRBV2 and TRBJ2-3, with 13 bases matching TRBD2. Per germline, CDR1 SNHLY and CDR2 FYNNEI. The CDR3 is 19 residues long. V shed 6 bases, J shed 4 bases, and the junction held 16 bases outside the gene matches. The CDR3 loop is CASRPGTGGTSGTADTQYF. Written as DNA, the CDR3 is TGTGCCAGCAGACCCGGGACAGGGGGGACTAGCGGGACAGCAGATACGCAGTATTTT. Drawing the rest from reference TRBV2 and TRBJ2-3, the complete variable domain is EPEVTQTPSHQVTQMGQEVILRCVPISNHLYFYWYRQILGQKVEFLVSFYNNEISEKSEIFDDQFSVERPDGSNFTLKIRSTKLEDSAMYFCASRPGTGGTSGTADTQYFGPGTRLTVL.

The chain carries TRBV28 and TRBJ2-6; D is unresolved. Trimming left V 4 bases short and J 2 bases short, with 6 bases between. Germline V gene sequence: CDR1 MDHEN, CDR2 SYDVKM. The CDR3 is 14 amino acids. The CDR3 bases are TGTGCCAGCAGTTGGGCAGCTGGGGCCAACGTCCTGACTTTC. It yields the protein CASSWAAGANVLTF.

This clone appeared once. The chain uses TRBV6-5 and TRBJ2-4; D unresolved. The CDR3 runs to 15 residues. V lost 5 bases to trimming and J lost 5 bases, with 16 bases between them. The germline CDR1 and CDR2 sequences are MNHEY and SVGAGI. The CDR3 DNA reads TGTGCCAGCAGTGGCTCGAACTGGATCCAAAACATTCAGTACTTC. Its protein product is CASSGSNWIQNIQYF.

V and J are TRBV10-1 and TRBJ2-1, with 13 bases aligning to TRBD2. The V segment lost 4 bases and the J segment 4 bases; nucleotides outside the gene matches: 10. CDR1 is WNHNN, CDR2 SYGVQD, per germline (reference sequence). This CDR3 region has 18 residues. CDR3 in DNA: TGCGCCAGCAGTGTACTAGCGGGAGGGGGTCGGCGATACAATGAGCAGTTCTTC. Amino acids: CASSVLAGGGRRYNEQFF.

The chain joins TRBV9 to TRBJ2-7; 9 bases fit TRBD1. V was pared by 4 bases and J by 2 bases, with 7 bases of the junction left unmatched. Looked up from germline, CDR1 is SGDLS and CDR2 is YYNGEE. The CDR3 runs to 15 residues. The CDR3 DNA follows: TGTGCCAGCAGCCCAAATAGGACAGGGGCCTACGAGCAGTACTTC. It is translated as CASSPNRTGAYEQYF.

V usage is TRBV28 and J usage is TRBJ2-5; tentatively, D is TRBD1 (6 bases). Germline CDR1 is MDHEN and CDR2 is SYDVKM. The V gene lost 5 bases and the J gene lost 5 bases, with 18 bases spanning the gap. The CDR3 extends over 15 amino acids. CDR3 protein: CASSLRQVGRETQYF. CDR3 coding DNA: TGTGCCAGCAGTCTTAGACAGGTGGGTCGGGAGACCCAGTACTTC.

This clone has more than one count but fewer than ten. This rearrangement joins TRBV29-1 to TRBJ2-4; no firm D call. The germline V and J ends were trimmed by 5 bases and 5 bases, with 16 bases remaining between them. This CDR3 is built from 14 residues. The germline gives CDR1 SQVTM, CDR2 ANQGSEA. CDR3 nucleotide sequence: TGCAGCGTTACGAGAAGGGCAGGAGAAAACATTCAGTACTTC. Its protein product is CSVTRRAGENIQYF.

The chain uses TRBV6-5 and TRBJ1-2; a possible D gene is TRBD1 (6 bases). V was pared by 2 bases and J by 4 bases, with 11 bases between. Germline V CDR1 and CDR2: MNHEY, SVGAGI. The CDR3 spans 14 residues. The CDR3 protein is CASSYLGASYGYTF. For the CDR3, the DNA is TGTGCCAGCAGTTACCTGGGGGCCTCCTATGGCTACACCTTC.

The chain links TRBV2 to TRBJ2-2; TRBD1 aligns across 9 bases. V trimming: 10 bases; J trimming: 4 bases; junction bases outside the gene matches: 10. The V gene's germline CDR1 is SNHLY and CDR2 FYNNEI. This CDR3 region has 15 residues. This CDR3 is CATEEDRGATGELFF. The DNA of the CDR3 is TGTGCCACCGAGGAGGACAGGGGAGCCACCGGGGAGCTGTTTTTT.

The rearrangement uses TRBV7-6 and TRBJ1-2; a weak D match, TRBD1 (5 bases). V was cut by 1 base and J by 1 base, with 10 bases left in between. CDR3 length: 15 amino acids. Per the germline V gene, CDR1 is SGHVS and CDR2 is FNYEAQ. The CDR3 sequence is CASSLGGAGNYGYTF. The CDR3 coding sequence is TGTGCCAGCAGCTTAGGAGGGGCTGGTAACTATGGCTACACCTTC.

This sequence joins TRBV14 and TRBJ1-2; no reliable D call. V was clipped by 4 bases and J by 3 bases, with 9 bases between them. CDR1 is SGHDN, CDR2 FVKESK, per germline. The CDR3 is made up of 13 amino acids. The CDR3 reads CASSRQVDYGYTF. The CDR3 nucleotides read TGTGCCAGCAGCCGCCAGGTGGACTATGGCTACACCTTC.

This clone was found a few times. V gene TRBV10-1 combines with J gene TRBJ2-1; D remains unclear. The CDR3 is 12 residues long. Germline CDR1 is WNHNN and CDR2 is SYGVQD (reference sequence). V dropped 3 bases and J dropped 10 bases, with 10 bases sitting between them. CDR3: CASSDNSPEQFF. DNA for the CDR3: TGCGCCAGCAGTGACAATTCCCCCGAGCAGTTCTTC.

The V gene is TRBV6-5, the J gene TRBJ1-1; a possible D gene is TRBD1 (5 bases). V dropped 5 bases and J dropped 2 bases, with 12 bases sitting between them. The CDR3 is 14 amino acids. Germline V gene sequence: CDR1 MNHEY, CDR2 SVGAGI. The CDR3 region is CASSLGDSNTEAFF. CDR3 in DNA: TGTGCCAGCAGTCTAGGTGACAGTAACACTGAAGCTTTCTTT.

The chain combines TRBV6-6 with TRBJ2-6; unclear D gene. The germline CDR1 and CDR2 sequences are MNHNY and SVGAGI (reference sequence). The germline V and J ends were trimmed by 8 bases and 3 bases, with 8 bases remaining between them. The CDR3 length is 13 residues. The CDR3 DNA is TGTGCCAGCGGCCTTATTGGGGCCAACGTCCTGACTTTC. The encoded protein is CASGLIGANVLTF.

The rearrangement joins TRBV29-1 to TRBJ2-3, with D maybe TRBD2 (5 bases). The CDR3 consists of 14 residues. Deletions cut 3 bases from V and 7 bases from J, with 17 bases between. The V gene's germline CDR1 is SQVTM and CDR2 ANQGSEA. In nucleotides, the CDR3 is TGCAGCGTTGAGGTTGAGGAGGTCGGGAATACGCAGTATTTT. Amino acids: CSVEVEEVGNTQYF.

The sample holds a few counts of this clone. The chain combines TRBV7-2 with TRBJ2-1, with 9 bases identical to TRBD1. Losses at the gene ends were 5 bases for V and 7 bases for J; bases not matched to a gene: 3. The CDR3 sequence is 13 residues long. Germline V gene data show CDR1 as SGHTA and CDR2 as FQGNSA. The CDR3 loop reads CASSRDRVNEQFF. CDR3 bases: TGTGCCAGCAGCCGGGACAGGGTAAATGAGCAGTTCTTC.

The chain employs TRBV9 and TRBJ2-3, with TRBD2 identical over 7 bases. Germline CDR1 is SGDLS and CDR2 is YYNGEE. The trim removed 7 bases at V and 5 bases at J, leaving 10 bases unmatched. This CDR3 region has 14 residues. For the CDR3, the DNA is TGTGCCAGCTCCCATAGGGCGGGGGAAGATACGCAGTATTTT. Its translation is CASSHRAGEDTQYF.

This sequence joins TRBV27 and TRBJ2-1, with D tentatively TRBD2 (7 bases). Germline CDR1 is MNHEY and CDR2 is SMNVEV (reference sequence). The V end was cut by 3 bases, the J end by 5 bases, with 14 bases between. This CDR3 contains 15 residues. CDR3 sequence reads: CASSFRGRDHNEQFF. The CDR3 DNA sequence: TGTGCCAGCAGTTTTAGGGGGAGGGACCACAATGAGCAGTTCTTC.

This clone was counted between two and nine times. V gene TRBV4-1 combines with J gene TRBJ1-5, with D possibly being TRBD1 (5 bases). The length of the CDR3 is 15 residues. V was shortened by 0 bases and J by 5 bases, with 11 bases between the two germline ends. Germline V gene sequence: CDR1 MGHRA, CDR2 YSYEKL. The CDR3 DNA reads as TGCGCCAGCAGCCAAGATGGGTCAGGGCATCAGCCCCAGCATTTT. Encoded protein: CASSQDGSGHQPQHF.

The chain's CDR3 is CASSLGGVAGELFF. CDR3 in DNA: TGCGCCAGCAGCTTAGGGGGAGTCGCCGGGGAGCTGTTTTTT. The gene calls are TRBV5-1 and TRBJ2-2, with a weak D call TRBD1 (6 bases). CDR3 length equals 14 residues. Looked up from germline, CDR1 is SGHRS and CDR2 is YFSETQ. The ends were cut back, 2 bases at V and 6 bases at J, with 11 bases in the middle.

CDR3 coding DNA: TGTGCCAGCAGTACACGATGGACAGGGCAAACAGATACGCAGTATTTT. This gives the protein CASSTRWTGQTDTQYF. The chain uses TRBV25-1 and TRBJ2-3; TRBD1 matches 8 bases. There are 16 residues in the CDR3. V lost 5 bases to trimming and J lost 3 bases; unmatched junction nucleotides: 10. The germline gives CDR1 MGHDK, CDR2 SYGVNS.

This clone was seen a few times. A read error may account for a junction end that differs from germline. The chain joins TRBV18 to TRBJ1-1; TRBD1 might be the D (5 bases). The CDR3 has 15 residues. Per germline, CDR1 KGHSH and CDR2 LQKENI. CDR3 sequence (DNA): TGTGCCAGCTCCCCACTCTCAGACGGGGACTATGAAGCTTTCTTT. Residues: CASSPLSDGDYEAFF.

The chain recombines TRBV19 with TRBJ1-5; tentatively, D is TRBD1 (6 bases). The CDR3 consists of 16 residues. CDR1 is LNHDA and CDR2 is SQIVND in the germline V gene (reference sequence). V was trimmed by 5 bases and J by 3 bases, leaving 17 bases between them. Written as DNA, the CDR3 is TGTGCCAGTAGTCCGCGGGACAAGAGTAACAATCAGCCCCAGCATTTT. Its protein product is CASSPRDKSNNQPQHF.

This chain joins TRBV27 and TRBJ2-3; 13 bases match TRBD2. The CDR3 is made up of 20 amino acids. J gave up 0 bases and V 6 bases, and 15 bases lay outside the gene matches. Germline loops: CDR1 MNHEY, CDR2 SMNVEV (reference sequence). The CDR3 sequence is CASSRWTSGSQLGSTDTQYF. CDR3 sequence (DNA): TGTGCCAGCAGCAGATGGACTAGCGGGAGTCAGCTTGGTAGCACAGATACGCAGTATTTT.